These 21 T cell receptor beta chains came from one sample sequenced in a study of cytomegalovirus exposure and HLA in healthy donors. PCR amplification relied on 60 Vbeta primers (plus 13 Jbeta primers). Clones were sequenced by immunoSEQ multiplex PCR, and TCRdb holds only the in-frame ones, with some missing. The sample consists of about 140,000 clones, around 72% of them appearing once. Source material: PBMCs. These receptors were collected from a woman in her thirties or forties in good health and CMV-seronegative.

The V gene is TRBV6-5, the J gene TRBJ1-5; TRBD1 matches at 8 bases. The CDR3 totals 13 residues. Trimming at V came to 6 bases and at J to 7 bases, leaving 5 bases not matched to a gene. Germline values: CDR1 MNHEY, CDR2 SVGAGI. The CDR3 region has the DNA TGTGCCAGCAGAGGGAACAGGGGGCAGCCCCAGCATTTT. Translating gives CASRGNRGQPQHF.

This clone was seen a few times. The chain is built from TRBV2 and TRBJ2-2, with D hard to call. Trimming removed 5 bases at V and 8 bases at J, with 9 bases between. Germline V gene sequence: CDR1 SNHLY, CDR2 FYNNEI. This CDR3 comprises 12 residues. The CDR3 DNA sequence: TGTGCCAGCAGTAATCTCCCGGGGGAGCTGTTTTTT. Translated: CASSNLPGELFF.

This chain joins TRBV4-2 and TRBJ1-5; perhaps TRBD1 as D (6 bases). The CDR3 consists of 15 residues. Germline loops: CDR1 LGHNA, CDR2 YNFKEQ. Trimming took 1 base from V and 4 from J, leaving 11 bases between them. The CDR3 spells CASSQGTGMNQPQHF. The CDR3 region has the DNA TGTGCCAGCAGCCAAGGAACAGGGATGAATCAGCCCCAGCATTTT.

CDR3 sequence: CASRSNRGPAGDEQFF. As DNA, the CDR3 is TGCGCCAGCAGGTCAAACAGGGGTCCTGCCGGGGATGAGCAGTTCTTC. This rearrangement joins TRBV10-2 to TRBJ2-1; 7 bases align to TRBD1. Germline-derived CDR1 and CDR2 are WSHSY and SAAADI. Trimming cost V 6 bases and J 8 bases; bases outside gene matches: 16. The CDR3 runs to 16 residues.

This chain uses TRBV27 with TRBJ2-1; 9 nucleotides line up with TRBD2. Germline V gene data show CDR1 as MNHEY and CDR2 as SMNVEV (reference sequence). The length of the CDR3 is 15 residues. The V segment lost 3 bases and the J segment 1 base; nucleotides outside the gene matches: 1. The CDR3 sequence: CASSLRGGSYNEQFF. CDR3 nucleotide sequence: TGTGCCAGCAGTTTGCGGGGGGGTTCCTACAATGAGCAGTTCTTC.

The V call is TRBV5-4, the J call TRBJ1-2, with D tentatively TRBD1 (6 bases). CDR3 length equals 16 residues. V was trimmed by 0 bases and J by 4 bases, leaving 16 bases between them. Germline CDR1 and CDR2: SGHNT and YYREEE (reference sequence). CDR3 in amino acids: CASSLGGTRGSYGYTF. The CDR3 DNA reads as TGTGCCAGCAGCTTGGGTGGAACCAGGGGATCCTATGGCTACACCTTC.

The chain couples TRBV2 to TRBJ1-1; D unclear. Germline-derived CDR1 and CDR2 are SNHLY and FYNNEI. The V end lost 2 bases, the J end lost 2 bases, and 12 bases lay between the germline ends. CDR3 size: 15 residues. The CDR3 sequence: CASSESGLINTEAFF. The CDR3, as DNA: TGTGCCAGCAGTGAATCGGGATTGATCAACACTGAAGCTTTCTTT.

The V call is TRBV7-9, the J call TRBJ2-2; 11 nucleotides line up with TRBD2. Germline CDR1 reads SEHNR; CDR2 reads FQNEAQ (reference sequence). This CDR3 region has 19 residues. V lost 3 bases to trimming and J lost 2 bases; unmatched junction nucleotides: 11. This chain's CDR3 is CASSLFPGLAVFNTGELFF. The CDR3 region has the DNA TGTGCCAGCAGCTTGTTCCCGGGACTAGCGGTCTTCAACACCGGGGAGCTGTTTTTT. The entire variable domain, with the rest obtained from reference TRBV7-9 and TRBJ2-2, is as follows: DTGVSQNPRHKITKRGQNVTFRCDPISEHNRLYWYRQTLGQGPEFLTYFQNEAQLEKSRLLSDRFSAERPKGSFSTLEIQRTEQGDSAMYLCASSLFPGLAVFNTGELFFGEGSRLTVL.

This chain uses TRBV5-1 with TRBJ2-3; TRBD2 matches 12 bases. This CDR3 region has 18 residues. V lost 0 bases to trimming and J lost 4 bases; unmatched junction nucleotides: 9. Per germline, CDR1 SGHRS and CDR2 YFSETQ. The CDR3 region has the DNA TGCGCCAGCAGCTTGGCTCCTAGCGGGGGGGCCTCGGCAGATACGCAGTATTTT. This gives the protein CASSLAPSGGASADTQYF.

The chain combines TRBV7-9 with TRBJ2-7; weak D call: TRBD1 (5 bases). Germline V CDR1 and CDR2: SEHNR, FQNEAQ (reference sequence). The CDR3 is 13 amino acids. DNA for the CDR3: TGTTCCAGCAGCTTAGAGACAGCCTACGAGCAGTACGTC. Amino acids: CSSSLETAYEQYV.

This rearrangement joins TRBV5-6 to TRBJ1-2; 9 positions match TRBD1. The CDR3 is 17 amino acids. From germline, CDR1 is SGHDT and CDR2 YYEEEE. After removal of 3 bases from V and 2 bases from J, the junction contained 11 bases not matched to a gene. In DNA form, the CDR3 reads TGTGCCAGCAGCTGGGGACAGGGTATATCAAAGAACTATGGCTACACCTTC. Residues: CASSWGQGISKNYGYTF.

The chain carries TRBV5-6 and TRBJ2-1; the D gene is possibly TRBD1 (6 bases). Germline CDR1 and CDR2: SGHDT and YYEEEE. The CDR3 totals 15 residues. Trimming stripped 3 bases from V and 5 bases from J, with 15 bases between. The CDR3 DNA sequence: TGTGCCAGCAGCTCTCCCCGGGACAATGACAATGAGCAGTTCTTC. As protein: CASSSPRDNDNEQFF.

V gene TRBV5-6 combines with J gene TRBJ2-5, with D perhaps TRBD2 (6 bases). Germline V gives CDR1 SGHDT, CDR2 YYEEEE. This CDR3 is built from 13 residues. V was pared by 5 bases and J by 2 bases, with 10 bases between. The CDR3 DNA reads as TGTGCCAGCAGACGGGACTCACAAGAGACCCAGTACTTC. Translated: CASRRDSQETQYF.

CDR3 in DNA: TGTGCCAGCAGTGAGAGACTAGCGGGTTCCTCTGGGGCCAACGTCCTGACTTTC. It codes for CASSERLAGSSGANVLTF. The rearrangement links TRBV27 to TRBJ2-6; 10 bases are shared with TRBD2. CDR1 MNHEY and CDR2 SMNVEV come from the germline V gene (reference sequence). The CDR3 totals 18 residues. V lost 5 bases and J lost 0; bases outside the gene matches: 7.

This clone was found a few times. V gene TRBV2 combines with J gene TRBJ1-2; 8 bases line up with TRBD1. The CDR3 has 15 amino acids. V shed 3 bases and J 9 bases; nucleotides not matched to a gene: 12. Looked up from germline, CDR1 is SNHLY and CDR2 is FYNNEI. This CDR3 reads CASSDRFWTGIRYTF. The CDR3 DNA reads as TGTGCCAGCAGTGATCGATTCTGGACAGGGATTCGCTACACCTTC.

The chain is built from TRBV7-3 and TRBJ2-3, with 8 bases lining up with TRBD1. In germline, CDR1 is SGHTA, CDR2 FQGTGA. V gave up 4 bases and J gave up 8 bases; unmatched junction bases: 20. The CDR3 is 18 residues long. The CDR3 bases are TGTGCCAGCAGCTCCCCTGGACAGGGTAAGGGGAGAGATGGTACGCAGTATTTT. As protein: CASSSPGQGKGRDGTQYF. Using reference TRBV7-3 and TRBJ2-3 for the parts outside the CDR3, the full variable domain is GAGVSQTPSNKVTEKGKYVELRCDPISGHTALYWYRQSLGQGPEFLIYFQGTGAADDSGLPNDRFFAVRPEGSVSTLKIQRTERGDSAVYLCASSSPGQGKGRDGTQYFGPGTRLTVL.

This chain connects TRBV5-4 to TRBJ1-2; 8 bases are shared with TRBD1. Germline trimming cut 6 bases from V and 2 bases from J; bases unmatched to any gene: 9. This CDR3 is built from 15 residues. From germline, CDR1 is SGHNT and CDR2 YYREEE (reference sequence). CDR3 in amino acids: CASNSDRGKNYGYTF. The DNA of the CDR3 is TGTGCCAGCAATTCAGACAGGGGTAAAAACTATGGCTACACCTTC.

The CDR3 protein is CASSTLGQGAWQPQHF. CDR3 nucleotide sequence: TGTGCCAGTAGTACCCTGGGACAGGGGGCATGGCAGCCCCAGCATTTT. This chain uses TRBV19 with TRBJ1-5; 12 nucleotides line up with TRBD1. Looked up from germline, CDR1 is LNHDA and CDR2 is SQIVND (reference sequence). The CDR3 spans 16 residues. V trimming: 4 bases; J trimming: 7 bases; junction bases outside the gene matches: 8.

In its sample, this clone was seen a few times. The V call is TRBV7-8, the J call TRBJ2-2; 10 nucleotides agree with TRBD2. CDR1 and CDR2 (germline): SGHVS, FQNEAQ. V lost 3 bases, J lost 0 bases, and 13 bases stayed unmatched. The CDR3 totals 20 residues. This CDR3 reads CASSFPVKRGGRANTGELFF. The DNA of the CDR3 is TGTGCCAGCAGCTTCCCAGTTAAGCGGGGGGGCCGCGCGAACACCGGGGAGCTGTTTTTT.

A single count supports this clone. The chain combines TRBV7-9 with TRBJ2-1; tentatively, D is TRBD2 (6 bases). The CDR3 is 15 amino acids. Germline CDR1 is SEHNR and CDR2 is FQNEAQ (reference sequence). Trimming removed 4 bases from V and 6 bases from J, with 16 bases in between. The CDR3 region is CASSSSPGGFNEQFF. CDR3 sequence (DNA): TGTGCCAGCAGCTCAAGTCCTGGAGGGTTCAATGAGCAGTTCTTC. The complete variable domain, with remaining parts taken from reference TRBV7-9 and TRBJ2-1, reads DTGVSQNPRHKITKRGQNVTFRCDPISEHNRLYWYRQTLGQGPEFLTYFQNEAQLEKSRLLSDRFSAERPKGSFSTLEIQRTEQGDSAMYLCASSSSPGGFNEQFFGPGTRLTVL.

V and J are TRBV5-1 and TRBJ2-2, with a weak D call TRBD1 (6 bases). The CDR3 spans 15 residues. Germline lookup yields CDR1 SGHRS and CDR2 YFSETQ. Trimming took 2 bases from V and 1 from J, leaving 9 bases between them. CDR3 in amino acids: CASSFGQLNTGELFF. The CDR3 nucleotides are TGCGCCAGCAGCTTCGGACAGCTGAACACCGGGGAGCTGTTTTTT.